Detailed here is one TCR beta chain. Its cognate antigen is unknown. This entry comes from a study of vaccination effects on CD4 cells after COVID-19. In the study overall: Post-vaccine specimens arrived a median 72 days past the second dose.

This table comes from immunoSEQ multiplex PCR, and its TCRdb copy is limited to in-frame clones, with some not included. The sample holds around 20,000 clones, approximately 76% seen once. CDR1 is SGHVS and CDR2 is FQNEAQ in the germline V gene. Trimming cost V 2 bases and J 0 bases, with 26 bases left between them. The CDR3 length is 21 residues. Within the ViraFEST assay, antigen-specific CD4+ T cells underwent expansion with viral peptide pools prior to sequencing. Subsequent to a culture period of under 11 days, CD4+ T cells were isolated. Each participant was given two doses of one vaccine (BNT162b2 or mRNA-1273).

This rearrangement joins TRBV7-8 to TRBJ1-5, with D perhaps matching TRBD1 (5 bases). The sequencing here drew on CD4+ T cells from PBMCs cultured with HCoV-229E spike peptides, taken after COVID-19 vaccination. The receptor comes from a human donor who received a COVID-19 vaccine. CDR3 amino acids: CASSLFPRMAGTEPSNQPQHF. CDR3 nucleotide sequence: TGTGCCAGCAGCTTATTCCCCCGGATGGCAGGGACTGAACCTAGCAATCAGCCCCAGCATTTT.